This is a list of T cell receptor beta chains from one sample in a study of shared clonotypes between healthy human individuals. Method: immunoSEQ multiplex PCR; TCRdb's copy keeps in-frame clones and lacks some. The profile shows 2,100,000 or so clones, approximately 95% of them singletons. The sample taken for sequencing was naive CD4+ T cells sorted from blood. These receptors all come from a man aged 18-30 years in good health. Each CDR3 is given with its conserved first and last residue. The D gene is left open where the match is weak. Clone size is stated in some rows and not others, as once, few, many or a class when expanded.

TRBV6-1	.	TRBJ2-7	TRBD1	CASSDRTGGVREQYF	TGTGCCAGCAGTGATAGAACAGGGGGCGTTCGGGAGCAGTACTTC
TRBV6-4	.	TRBJ2-7	TRBD1	CASSDSPDRNHGHEQYF	TGTGCCAGCAGTGACTCTCCGGACAGGAATCACGGCCACGAGCAGTACTTC
TRBV5-6	.	TRBJ2-2	.	CASSFRALTGELFF	TGTGCCAGCAGCTTTAGGGCCCTCACCGGGGAGCTGTTTTTT
TRBV18	.	TRBJ1-5	.	CASSPPGPLNQPQHF	TGTGCCAGCTCACCTCCGGGACCGCTCAATCAGCCCCAGCATTTT
TRBV9	once	TRBJ2-1	TRBD2	CASSVAGTSGSYEQFF	TGTGCCAGCAGCGTTGCCGGGACTAGCGGGAGCTATGAGCAGTTCTTC
TRBV29-1	.	TRBJ1-4	.	CSVGSEKLLF	TGCAGCGTAGGGAGTGAAAAACTGCTTTTT
TRBV6-4	.	TRBJ1-5	.	CASSDSTPGAGQPQHF	TGTGCCAGCAGTGATTCCACCCCAGGGGCAGGGCAGCCCCAGCATTTT
TRBV7-2	.	TRBJ2-3	TRBD2	CASSLTSGSTDTQYF	TGTGCCAGCAGCTTAACTAGCGGGAGTACTGATACGCAGTATTTT
TRBV5-1	once	TRBJ2-1	TRBD1	CASSLGGTGVLNEQFF	TGCGCCAGCAGCTTGGGAGGGACAGGGGTTCTCAATGAGCAGTTCTTC
TRBV5-5	.	TRBJ1-5	.	CASSPRTGTNNQPQHF	TGTGCCAGCAGCCCCAGGACGGGTACCAATAATCAGCCCCAGCATTTT
TRBV4-1	.	TRBJ2-7	TRBD2	CASSQVVGGLAGDEQYF	TGCGCCAGCAGCCAAGTGGTGGGGGGACTAGCGGGAGATGAGCAGTACTTC
TRBV4-1	.	TRBJ2-1	.	CASSQDPPGSYNEQFF	TGCGCCAGCAGCCAAGATCCCCCGGGGTCCTACAATGAGCAGTTCTTC
TRBV30	.	TRBJ1-4	.	CAWKRTQGEKLFF	TGTGCCTGGAAGAGGACTCAGGGTGAAAAACTGTTTTTT
TRBV19	.	TRBJ2-2	TRBD1	CASSTGQGYTGELFF	TGTGCCAGTAGTACGGGACAGGGGTACACCGGGGAGCTGTTTTTT
TRBV25-1	.	TRBJ1-3	TRBD1	CASSEYRRQGGNTIYF	TGTGCCAGCAGTGAATATAGGAGACAGGGAGGAAACACCATATATTTT
TRBV9	.	TRBJ1-3	TRBD1	CASSPPTGSGNTIYF	TGTGCCAGCAGCCCCCCGACAGGGTCTGGAAACACCATATATTTT
TRBV13	.	TRBJ2-7	TRBD2	CASSFTMELAGGRNEQYF	TGTGCCAGCAGCTTCACCATGGAACTAGCGGGAGGTAGAAACGAGCAGTACTTC
TRBV19	.	TRBJ1-2	.	CASSSPSGANYGYTF	TGTGCCAGTAGTTCCCCGAGTGGAGCTAACTATGGCTACACCTTC
TRBV28	once	TRBJ1-2	.	CASSWGLQHGYTF	TGTGCCAGCAGCTGGGGGCTTCAACATGGCTACACCTTC
TRBV6-5	.	TRBJ2-1	.	CASRSYNEQFF	TGTGCCAGCAGGAGCTACAATGAGCAGTTCTTC
TRBV30	.	TRBJ1-6	.	CAWRNGLFSSPLHF	TGTGCCTGGAGGAACGGGCTATTTAGTTCACCCCTCCACTTT
TRBV11-2	.	TRBJ1-1	TRBD1	CASSLPSGTVNTEAFF	TGTGCCAGCAGCTTACCTTCCGGGACAGTGAACACTGAAGCTTTCTTT
TRBV5-1	.	TRBJ1-4	TRBD1	CASSLRQGDEKLFF	TGCGCCAGCAGCCTGAGACAGGGAGATGAAAAACTGTTTTTT
TRBV30	once	TRBJ2-7	TRBD2	CAWSGLAGGPEDEQYF	TGTGCCTGGAGTGGGCTAGCGGGAGGGCCAGAAGATGAGCAGTACTTC
TRBV5-1	once	TRBJ2-5	TRBD2	CASSLGTSGASQETQYF	TGCGCCAGCAGCTTAGGGACTAGCGGGGCCTCGCAAGAGACCCAGTACTTC
TRBV6-5	.	TRBJ2-1	TRBD2	CASSVTSGSYEQFF	TGTGCCAGCAGCGTAACTAGCGGGAGCTATGAGCAGTTCTTC
TRBV4-3	.	TRBJ2-2	TRBD2	CASSLLGLAETNTGELFF	TGCGCCAGCAGCCTTCTGGGACTAGCGGAGACGAACACCGGGGAGCTGTTTTTT
TRBV27	.	TRBJ2-3	.	CASSLRARSGTDTQYF	TGTGCCAGCAGTTTAAGGGCCAGGTCTGGCACAGATACGCAGTATTTT
TRBV18	.	TRBJ1-1	TRBD1	CASSPKGQGYTEAFF	TGTGCCAGCTCACCGAAGGGACAGGGATACACTGAAGCTTTCTTT
TRBV7-2	.	TRBJ2-7	TRBD1	CASSFETGIGAYEQYF	TGTGCCAGCAGCTTCGAGACAGGGATCGGAGCCTACGAGCAGTACTTC
TRBV4-3	.	TRBJ2-7	TRBD2	CASSQGTRGSYEQYF	TGCGCCAGCAGCCAGGGGACTAGGGGTTCCTACGAGCAGTACTTC
TRBV27	.	TRBJ1-2	TRBD1	CASSLRLSGTGDGYTF	TGTGCCAGCAGTCTGAGACTCTCCGGGACAGGAGACGGCTACACCTTC
TRBV29-1	.	TRBJ2-4	.	CSALEGKNIQYF	TGCAGCGCCCTAGAGGGAAAAAACATTCAGTACTTC
TRBV30	once	TRBJ1-1	.	CAWSPSSIGLKNTEAFF	TGTGCCTGGAGTCCCTCTTCCATTGGGCTTAAGAACACTGAAGCTTTCTTT
TRBV9	.	TRBJ1-1	.	CASSSSRDTEAFF	TGTGCCAGCAGCTCCTCCCGGGACACTGAAGCTTTCTTT
TRBV30	.	TRBJ1-6	TRBD1	CAWSRTDRFSYNSPLHF	TGTGCCTGGAGCAGAACGGACAGGTTCTCCTATAATTCACCCCTCCACTTT
TRBV7-9	once	TRBJ2-3	TRBD2	CASSLSRAGGTDTQYF	TGTGCCAGCAGCTTGTCTCGAGCGGGGGGCACAGATACGCAGTATTTT
TRBV21-1	once	TRBJ2-5	.	CASSPWGQETQYF	TGTGCCAGCAGCCCCTGGGGTCAAGAGACCCAGTACTTC
TRBV18	.	TRBJ2-3	TRBD2	CASSRTSGTSTDTQYF	TGTGCCAGCTCACGAACGAGCGGGACTAGCACAGATACGCAGTATTTT
TRBV28	once	TRBJ1-2	.	CASSSGDRRNYGYTF	TGTGCCAGCAGCTCGGGGGACCGACGTAACTATGGCTACACCTTC
TRBV6-1	.	TRBJ2-5	.	CASSESGETQYF	TGTGCCAGCAGTGAATCGGGGGAGACCCAGTACTTC
TRBV5-1	.	TRBJ1-1	.	CASTSGVNTEAFF	TGCGCCAGCACCTCAGGGGTAAACACTGAAGCTTTCTTT
TRBV4-3	once	TRBJ1-4	TRBD1	CASSQQGQPYEKLFF	TGCGCCAGCAGCCAACAGGGACAGCCTTATGAAAAACTGTTTTTT